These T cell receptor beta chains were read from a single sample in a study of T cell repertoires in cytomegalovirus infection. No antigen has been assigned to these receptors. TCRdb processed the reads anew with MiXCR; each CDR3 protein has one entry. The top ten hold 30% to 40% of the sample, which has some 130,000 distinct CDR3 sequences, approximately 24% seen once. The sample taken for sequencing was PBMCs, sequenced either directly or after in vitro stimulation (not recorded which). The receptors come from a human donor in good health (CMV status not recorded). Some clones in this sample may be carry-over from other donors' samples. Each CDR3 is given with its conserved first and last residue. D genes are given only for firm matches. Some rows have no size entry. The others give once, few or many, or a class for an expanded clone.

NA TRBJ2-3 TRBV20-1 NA TGCAGTGCTAGAGATCCCGGGGTGGATACGCAGTATTTT CSARDPGVDTQYF
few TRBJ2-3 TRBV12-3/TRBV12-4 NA TGTGCCAGCAGCCCCGGGGCGGGGAGGGATACGCAGTATTTT CASSPGAGRDTQYF
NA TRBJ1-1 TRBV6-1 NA TGTGCCAGCAGCCCCCCGGGGGGGGGTATGAACACTGAAGCTTTCTTT CASSPPGGGMNTEAFF
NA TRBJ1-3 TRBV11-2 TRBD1 TGTGCCAGCAGGGGACAGGCCTCCTCTGGAAACACCATATATTTT CASRGQASSGNTIYF
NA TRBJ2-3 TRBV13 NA TGTGCCAGCAGCGCACCTGGTGGAGATACGCAGTATTTT CASSAPGGDTQYF
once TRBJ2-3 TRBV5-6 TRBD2 TGTGCCAGCAGCTTGCGGACAACTAGCGGGAGTAGGGATACGCAGTATTTT CASSLRTTSGSRDTQYF
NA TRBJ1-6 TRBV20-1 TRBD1 TGCAGTGCTAGAACAGGGGGCACCTATAATTCACCCCTCCACTTT CSARTGGTYNSPLHF
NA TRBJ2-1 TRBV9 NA TGTGCCAGCAGCCTGACAGTCTACAATGAGCAGTTCTTC CASSLTVYNEQFF
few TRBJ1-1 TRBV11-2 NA TGTGCCAGCAGTTGGACCGGGACTCTAAAGTACGGGGCTTTCTTT CASSWTGTLKYGAFF
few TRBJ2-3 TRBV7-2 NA TGTGCCAGCAGCTTAGTAGGGGCCACCACAGATACGCAGTATTTT CASSLVGATTDTQYF
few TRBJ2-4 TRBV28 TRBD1 TGTGCCAGCAGGTCACAGGGGACCAAAAACATTCAGTACTTC CASRSQGTKNIQYF
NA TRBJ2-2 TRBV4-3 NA TGCGCCAGCAGCCGCAAGGTAGCGGCCAACACCGGGGAGCTGTTTTTT CASSRKVAANTGELFF
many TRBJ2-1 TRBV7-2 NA TGTGCCAGCAGCTTAGCGGCCCGGAATGAGCAGTTCTTC CASSLAARNEQFF
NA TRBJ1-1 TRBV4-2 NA TGTGCCAGCGGACACTTGAACACTGAAGCTTTCTTT CASGHLNTEAFF
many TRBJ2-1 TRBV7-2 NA TGTGCCAGCAGCCCTGGGATAGACTCCTACAATGAGCAGTTCTTC CASSPGIDSYNEQFF
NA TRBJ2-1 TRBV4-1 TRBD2 TGCGCCAGCAGCCAGGGCGGGCTAGCGGGGTACAATGAGCAGTTCTTC CASSQGGLAGYNEQFF